This T cell receptor beta chain derives from a study of T cells after yellow fever vaccination. 5'RACE template switching added a universal primer site and UMIs to TCR cDNA. TCRdb passed the 5' RACE reads through MiXCR, listing each CDR3 protein once. Found here are a few hundred thousand distinct CDR3 sequences, approximately 3.9% of them singletons; the top ten hold roughly a quarter. CDR3 size: 13 residues. Germline CDR1 and CDR2: MDHEN and SYDVKM. V was shortened by 2 bases and J by 3 bases, with 8 bases between the two germline ends. The chain is built from TRBV28 and TRBJ2-7, with D maybe TRBD1 (5 bases). The origin of this receptor is a man aged 18-30 years who received the YFV17D yellow fever vaccine. The sequencing here drew on PBMCs, taken on the day of the yellow fever booster vaccination. The CDR3 spells CASSLTGLYEQYV. As DNA, the CDR3 is TGTGCCAGCAGTTTAACAGGTCTCTACGAGCAGTACGTC.